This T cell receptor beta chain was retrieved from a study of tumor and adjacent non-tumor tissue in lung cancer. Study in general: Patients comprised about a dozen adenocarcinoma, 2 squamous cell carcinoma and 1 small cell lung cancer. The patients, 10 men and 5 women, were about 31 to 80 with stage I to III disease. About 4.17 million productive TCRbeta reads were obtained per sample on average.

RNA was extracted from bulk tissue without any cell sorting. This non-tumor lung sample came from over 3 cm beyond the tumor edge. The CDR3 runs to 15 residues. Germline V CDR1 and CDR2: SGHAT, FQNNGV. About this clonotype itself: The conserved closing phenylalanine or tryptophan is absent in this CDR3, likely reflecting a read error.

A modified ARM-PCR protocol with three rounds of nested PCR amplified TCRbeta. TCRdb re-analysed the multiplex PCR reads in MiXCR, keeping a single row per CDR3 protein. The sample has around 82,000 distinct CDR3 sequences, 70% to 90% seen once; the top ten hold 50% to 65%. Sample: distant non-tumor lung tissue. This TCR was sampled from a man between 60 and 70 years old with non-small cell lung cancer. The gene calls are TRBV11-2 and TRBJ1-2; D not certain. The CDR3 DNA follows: TGTGCCAGCAGCTCCAGGACCGCCGTGGACTATGACTACACCATC. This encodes CASSSRTAVDYDYTI.